The 10 T cell receptor beta chains presented below share a single source sample, sequenced in a study of T-cell memory formation after mild COVID-19. Each CDR3 protein is one row after TCRdb ran MiXCR on the 5' RACE reads. The data hold about 140,000 distinct CDR3 sequences, with roughly 15% observed a single time. Sequenced: PBMCs or a T cell subset sorted from them (not recorded which). Receptors originate from an adult woman who had mild COVID-19 (a few samples of this study predate the infection). Cell type and time point are not known.

This clonotype was picked up a small number of times. The chain combines TRBV11-2 with TRBJ2-5; D ambiguous. V lost 3 bases to trimming and J lost 5 bases, with 10 bases between them. CDR3 length equals 13 residues. Germline CDR1 is SGHAT and CDR2 is FQNNGV. In DNA form, the CDR3 reads TGTGCCAGCAGCTTTGGGTTGAGGGAGACCCAGTACTTC. It is translated as CASSFGLRETQYF.

The chain carries TRBV10-3 and TRBJ2-7, with D tentatively TRBD1 (5 bases). The CDR3 has 14 residues. CDR1 is ENHRY and CDR2 is SYGVKD in the germline V gene. V was shortened by 2 bases and J by 4 bases, with 12 bases between the two germline ends. The CDR3 sequence: CAISEGQGGYEQYF. In DNA form, the CDR3 reads TGTGCCATCAGTGAGGGTCAGGGTGGGTACGAGCAGTACTTC.

This clonotype has more than one count but fewer than ten. The CDR3 reads CASSWGTGTSGNTIYF. CDR3 coding DNA: TGCGCCAGCAGCTGGGGAACAGGGACCTCTGGAAACACCATATATTTT. This rearrangement joins TRBV5-1 to TRBJ1-3; possibly TRBD1 for D (6 bases). Germline assignment: CDR1 SGHRS and CDR2 YFSETQ. The CDR3 has 16 residues. V was cut by 3 bases and J by 0 bases, with 13 bases left in between.

This clonotype was detected ten times or more. The V gene is TRBV7-2, the J gene TRBJ2-7, with a possible D match to TRBD2 (6 bases). The V gene's germline CDR1 is SGHTA and CDR2 FQGNSA. Trimming took off 4 bases at V and 1 base at J, with 8 bases between the two ends. CDR3 size: 13 residues. The CDR3 region has the DNA TGTGCCAGCAGCTACGGGACTTCCTACGAGCAGTACTTC. This translates into CASSYGTSYEQYF.

This rearrangement joins TRBV6-2 or TRBV6-3 to TRBJ2-1; TRBD2 agrees at 11 bases. The CDR3 loop spans 14 amino acids. V trimming: 4 bases; J trimming: 6 bases; junction bases outside the gene matches: 2. Per germline, CDR1 MNHEY and CDR2 SVGEGT. The CDR3 coding sequence is TGTGCCAGCAGTTTAGCGGGAGGGCTCAATGAGCAGTTCTTC. It yields the protein CASSLAGGLNEQFF.

V is TRBV29-1 and J is TRBJ2-3; 7 bases are a match to TRBD2. From germline, CDR1 is SQVTM and CDR2 ANQGSEA. The CDR3 loop spans 14 amino acids. The junction had 8 bases not matched to a gene; V was cut back by 8 bases and J by 0 bases. CDR3 DNA: TGCAGCACCGTGGGGGGGGTGAGCACAGATACGCAGTATTTT. This sequence encodes CSTVGGVSTDTQYF.

V gene TRBV6-2 or TRBV6-3 combines with J gene TRBJ2-1; TRBD2 might be the D (6 bases). The CDR3 has 13 residues. CDR1 and CDR2 (germline): MNHEY, SVGEGT. Trimming pared 6 bases from V and 5 bases from J, leaving 11 bases between. The CDR3 coding sequence is TGTGCCAGCAGACGGACTATTAACAATGAGCAGTTCTTC. Amino acids: CASRRTINNEQFF.

The chain employs TRBV9 and TRBJ2-7, with D possibly called TRBD1 or TRBD2 (5 bases each). Trimming removed 3 bases at V and 1 base at J, with 23 bases between. The CDR3 spans 18 residues. The germline CDR1 and CDR2 sequences are SGDLS and YYNGEE. The CDR3 sequence is CASSAASDGDVLSYEQYF. The CDR3 DNA sequence: TGTGCCAGCAGCGCCGCCTCCGACGGGGACGTACTTTCCTACGAGCAGTACTTC.

The chain is built from TRBV4-1 and TRBJ2-1, with D possibly matching TRBD1 (8 bases). The CDR3 has 15 amino acids. CDR1 MGHRA and CDR2 YSYEKL come from the germline V gene. Trimming took 2 bases from V and 8 from J, leaving 16 bases between them. CDR3 bases: TGCGCCAGCAGCCAACACTATACAGGGGGGGATGAGCAGTTCTTC. Its protein product is CASSQHYTGGDEQFF.

The chain combines TRBV7-9 with TRBJ1-1; 7 bases fit TRBD1. J gave up 1 base and V 6 bases, and 5 bases lay outside the gene matches. The CDR3 contains 14 residues. CDR1 and CDR2 (germline): SEHNR, FQNEAQ (reference sequence). The CDR3 DNA reads as TGTGCCAGCAGTCAACAGGGGCCGAACACTGAAGCTTTCTTT. As protein: CASSQQGPNTEAFF.